The 27 T cell receptor beta chains reported below all come from one sample, sequenced in a study of shared clonotypes between healthy human individuals. Only in-frame clones appear in the TCRdb table, and some are missing; sequencing was by immunoSEQ multiplex PCR. In the table there are about 1 million clones, around 74% of which are singletons. Sequencing input: memory CD4+ T cells sorted from blood. The sample's subset: CD45RA-negative fraction. The source of these receptors is a man aged 18 to 30 in good health.

As regards this clone: This sample includes further DNA sequences coding for the same CDR3. The rearrangement joins TRBV20-1 to TRBJ2-7; D call uncertain. CDR3 length: 10 residues. Trimming left V 2 bases short and J 5 bases short, with 4 bases between. Germline V gene sequence: CDR1 DFQATT, CDR2 SNEGSKA (reference sequence). CDR3: CSARSNEQYF. DNA for the CDR3: TGCAGTGCTAGAAGTAACGAGCAGTACTTC.

The chain carries TRBV28 and TRBJ2-7, with 10 positions matching TRBD2. V dropped 2 bases and J dropped 5; count of bases not matched to a gene: 6. The CDR3 extends over 15 amino acids. Looked up from germline, CDR1 is MDHEN and CDR2 is SYDVKM. The CDR3 is CASSLPSGSFNEQYF. The CDR3 DNA follows: TGTGCCAGCAGTTTACCTAGCGGGAGCTTCAACGAGCAGTACTTC.

This chain connects TRBV6-5 to TRBJ2-7; D call uncertain. This CDR3 is 11 amino acids long. Trimming shortened V by 7 bases and J by 3 bases, and 7 bases separated the two germline ends. The germline gives CDR1 MNHEY, CDR2 SVGAGI. The chain's CDR3 is CASKGGYEQYF. The DNA for the CDR3 is TGTGCCAGCAAGGGCGGCTACGAGCAGTACTTC.

This clone was picked up a small number of times. V gene TRBV6-4 combines with J gene TRBJ2-2; tentatively, D is TRBD1 (5 bases). Germline lookup yields CDR1 MRHNA and CDR2 SNTAGT. Trimming left V 5 bases short and J 1 base short, with 8 bases between. The CDR3 sequence is 14 residues long. CDR3 loop: CASSTGWNTGELFF. CDR3 sequence (DNA): TGTGCCAGCAGTACAGGTTGGAACACCGGGGAGCTGTTTTTT.

The chain is built from TRBV18 and TRBJ2-1; 7 bases match TRBD1. Germline CDR1 reads KGHSH; CDR2 reads LQKENI. V gave up 4 bases and J gave up 4 bases; unmatched junction bases: 13. The CDR3 length is 17 residues. CDR3 amino acids: CASSLFVGTELYNEQFF. CDR3 bases: TGTGCCAGCTCACTGTTTGTCGGGACAGAATTGTACAATGAGCAGTTCTTC.

This clone was recorded at least ten times. The rearrangement uses TRBV19 and TRBJ2-4, with unresolved D. CDR1 and CDR2 (germline): LNHDA, SQIVND (reference sequence). Deletions cut 5 bases from V and 5 bases from J, with 10 bases between. The CDR3 length is 13 residues. CDR3 nucleotide sequence: TGTGCCAGTAGTGAAACGGGCCAAAACATTCAGTACTTC. Protein product: CASSETGQNIQYF.

The V gene is TRBV5-6, the J gene TRBJ2-3; tentatively, D is TRBD2 (5 bases). The germline V and J ends were trimmed by 7 bases and 6 bases, with 15 bases remaining between them. The CDR3 consists of 13 residues. Germline V gene data show CDR1 as SGHDT and CDR2 as YYEEEE. The CDR3 reads CASRTGVGDTQYF. For the CDR3, the DNA is TGTGCCAGCCGGACTGGCGTAGGGGATACGCAGTATTTT. Full variable domain (outside the CDR3, taken from reference TRBV5-6 and TRBJ2-3): DAGVTQSPTHLIKTRGQQVTLRCSPKSGHDTVSWYQQALGQGPQFIFQYYEEEERQRGNFPDRFSGHQFPNYSSELNVNALLLGDSALYLCASRTGVGDTQYFGPGTRLTVL.

The chain carries TRBV28 and TRBJ2-7; D might be TRBD2 (6 bases). The germline gives CDR1 MDHEN, CDR2 SYDVKM. This CDR3 has 12 amino acids. With 6 bases removed from V and 10 bases from J, the gap between germline ends came to 16 bases. The CDR3, as DNA: TGTGCCAGCAGCCTCCTGGGCGGGGCCCAGTACTTC. Protein product: CASSLLGGAQYF.

This clone appeared a single time. V usage is TRBV6-5 and J usage is TRBJ1-2, with D uncertain. Germline CDR1 MNHEY, CDR2 SVGAGI. The CDR3 runs 14 residues. The V gene lost 3 bases and the J gene lost 4 bases, with 12 bases spanning the gap. The CDR3 reads CASSYRQTGYGYTF. CDR3 nucleotide sequence: TGTGCCAGCAGTTATCGACAAACGGGCTATGGCTACACCTTC.

The chain employs TRBV5-1 and TRBJ2-2, with TRBD2 matching over 16 bases. The CDR3 extends over 17 amino acids. V was clipped by 4 bases and J by 5 bases; unmatched bases: 5. CDR1 and CDR2 (germline): SGHRS, YFSETQ. The CDR3 loop is CASSGTSGRAGTGELFF. CDR3 nucleotide sequence: TGCGCCAGCAGCGGGACTAGCGGGAGGGCCGGTACCGGGGAGCTGTTTTTT.

Note on this clone: Other nucleotide sequences from this sample produce the same CDR3. The chain joins TRBV2 to TRBJ2-5; TRBD2 agrees at 12 bases. The CDR3 contains 13 residues. Germline assignment: CDR1 SNHLY and CDR2 FYNNEI. Trimming cost V 7 bases and J 9 bases; bases outside gene matches: 6. CDR3 amino acids: CASTTSGGRSQYF. The CDR3 nucleotides read TGTGCCAGCACCACTAGCGGGGGGAGGTCCCAGTACTTC. Using reference TRBV2 and TRBJ2-5 for the parts outside the CDR3, the full variable domain is EPEVTQTPSHQVTQMGQEVILRCVPISNHLYFYWYRQILGQKVEFLVSFYNNEISEKSEIFDDQFSVERPDGSNFTLKIRSTKLEDSAMYFCASTTSGGRSQYFGPGTRLLVL.

As regards this clone: Within the sample, other DNA sequences also encode this same CDR3. The chain couples TRBV30 to TRBJ2-5; D not certain. The CDR3 has 12 residues. The V end lost 0 bases, the J end lost 4 bases, and 6 bases lay between the germline ends. Germline CDR1 is GTSNPN and CDR2 is SVGIG (reference sequence). The CDR3 nucleotides read TGTGCCTGGAGTGTACTCGGAGAGACCCAGTACTTC. Its translation is CAWSVLGETQYF.

This clone occurred once. This CDR3 is also generated by other DNA sequences in the sample. The V gene is TRBV5-1, the J gene TRBJ1-3; tentatively, D is TRBD1 (6 bases). Germline-derived CDR1 and CDR2 are SGHRS and YFSETQ. The CDR3 is made up of 14 amino acids. V was trimmed by 4 bases and J by 1 base, leaving 9 bases between them. This CDR3 is CASSPGASGNTIYF. Here the CDR3 DNA reads TGCGCCAGCAGCCCGGGGGCTTCTGGAAACACCATATATTTT.

This clone was observed at least ten times. In nucleotides, the CDR3 is TGTGCCAGCAGAGGGACAGGGATAACCGGGGAGCTGTTTTTT. This sequence encodes CASRGTGITGELFF. J is TRBJ2-2 and V is TRBV6-1, with TRBD1 matching 9 bases. Germline loops: CDR1 MNHNS, CDR2 SASEGT. V was clipped by 6 bases and J by 5 bases; unmatched bases: 4. This CDR3 has 14 amino acids.

The CDR3: CASSLQGNVGQPQHF. The CDR3 DNA is TGTGCCAGCAGCCTACAGGGGAATGTGGGTCAGCCCCAGCATTTT. The V call is TRBV7-2, the J call TRBJ1-5, with TRBD1 matching over 7 bases. Per germline, CDR1 SGHTA and CDR2 FQGNSA. The CDR3 is 15 amino acids. The V gene end was trimmed by 5 bases and the J gene end by 6 bases; junction bases not matched to a gene: 10. The full variable domain, its missing parts supplied by reference TRBV7-2 and TRBJ1-5, is GAGVSQSPSNKVTEKGKDVELRCDPISGHTALYWYRQSLGQGLEFLIYFQGNSAPDKSGLPSDRFSAERTGGSVSTLTIQRTQQEDSAVYLCASSLQGNVGQPQHFGDGTRLSIL.

This chain joins TRBV25-1 and TRBJ1-1; D remains ambiguous. In germline, CDR1 is MGHDK, CDR2 SYGVNS. The CDR3 length is 12 residues. V was cut by 3 bases and J by 6 bases, with 8 bases left in between. CDR3 in amino acids: CASSDIPPEAFF. CDR3 bases: TGTGCCAGCAGTGACATTCCCCCTGAAGCTTTCTTT. The full variable domain, with the rest looked up from reference TRBV25-1 and TRBJ1-1, is EADIYQTPRYLVIGTGKKITLECSQTMGHDKMYWYQQDPGMELHLIHYSYGVNSTEKGDLSSESTVSRIRTEHFPLTLESARPSHTSQYLCASSDIPPEAFFGQGTRLTVV.

This clone was seen a single time. The chain joins TRBV7-2 to TRBJ2-7; 11 bases are shared with TRBD2. The CDR3 is 16 amino acids. Germline V gives CDR1 SGHTA, CDR2 FQGNSA. After removal of 5 bases from V and 5 bases from J, the junction contained 11 bases not matched to a gene. CDR3 coding DNA: TGTGCCAGCAGCGGATGGACTAGCGGGTACGGAGACGAGCAGTACTTC. Translated, it gives CASSGWTSGYGDEQYF.

In regard to this clone: Other DNA variants within this sample encode the same CDR3. This chain links TRBV6-5 with TRBJ1-2, with D possibly being TRBD1 (5 bases). The CDR3 is 13 residues long. V lost 6 bases and J 8 bases, leaving 16 bases between the germline ends. The germline V gene encodes CDR1 MNHEY and CDR2 SVGAGI. The CDR3 DNA follows: TGTGCCAGCAGCTCCGGGACTGCGAGGGGCTACACCTTC. Its translation is CASSSGTARGYTF.

V gene TRBV6-5 combines with J gene TRBJ1-1, with TRBD1 as a possible D gene (6 bases). The CDR3 spans 15 residues. From germline, CDR1 is MNHEY and CDR2 SVGAGI. V shed 0 bases and J shed 4 bases, with 12 bases lying between them. CDR3 region: CASSYSPTGITEAFF. CDR3 sequence (DNA): TGTGCCAGCAGTTACTCGCCCACAGGGATCACTGAAGCTTTCTTT.

This clone was seen many times. The rearrangement uses TRBV27 and TRBJ2-7; TRBD2 aligns across 10 bases. With V trimmed by 3 bases and J by 5 bases, 13 bases remained unmatched. The CDR3 runs to 17 residues. Germline V gene sequence: CDR1 MNHEY, CDR2 SMNVEV (reference sequence). CDR3 protein: CASSFKATTGLANEQYF. CDR3 nucleotide sequence: TGTGCCAGCAGTTTTAAAGCGACAACGGGACTAGCGAACGAGCAGTACTTC.

This clone has only one observation. V gene TRBV6-6 combines with J gene TRBJ2-2; D possibly corresponds to TRBD1 (6 bases). V was pared by 4 bases and J by 1 base, with 10 bases between. CDR3 length: 15 amino acids. The germline V gene encodes CDR1 MNHNY and CDR2 SVGAGI (reference sequence). CDR3 sequence reads: CASSFGRGNTGELFF. The CDR3 region has the DNA TGTGCCAGCAGTTTTGGCAGGGGGAACACCGGGGAGCTGTTTTTT.

V is TRBV4-1 and J is TRBJ1-2, with D possibly TRBD1 on 6 matching bases. The germline V gene has CDR1 MGHRA and CDR2 YSYEKL. This CDR3 spans 15 amino acids. Trimming removed 4 bases at V and 5 bases at J, with 17 bases between. The CDR3 bases are TGCGCCAGCAGCCCCGGGGGGGGCGCGGAGTATGGCTACACCTTC. This translates into CASSPGGGAEYGYTF.

This clone turned up a few times. The V gene is TRBV14, the J gene TRBJ1-1; no reliable D call. The length of the CDR3 is 15 residues. The V gene's germline CDR1 is SGHDN and CDR2 FVKESK. V lost 2 bases, J lost 5 bases, and 15 bases lay in between. Written as DNA, the CDR3 is TGTGCCAGCAGCCAAATCATGACGGGGTTAACTGAAGCTTTCTTT. As protein: CASSQIMTGLTEAFF.

The chain links TRBV6-1 to TRBJ1-2; TRBD1 aligns across 8 bases. V shed 6 bases and J 5 bases; nucleotides not matched to a gene: 5. Germline V gene sequence: CDR1 MNHNS, CDR2 SASEGT. The CDR3 sequence is 13 residues long. The CDR3 bases are TGTGCCAGCAGGACAGGGGTGGGGTATGGCTACACCTTC. Translating gives CASRTGVGYGYTF.

The rearrangement links TRBV11-2 to TRBJ2-1, with D perhaps TRBD2 (5 bases). The length of the CDR3 is 14 residues. The germline gives CDR1 SGHAT, CDR2 FQNNGV. With 5 bases removed from V and 3 bases from J, the gap between germline ends came to 11 bases. CDR3 sequence: CASSALRDYNEQFF. CDR3 coding DNA: TGTGCCAGCAGCGCGCTCCGGGACTACAATGAGCAGTTCTTC. The variable domain in full, completed from reference TRBV11-2 and TRBJ2-1, reads EAGVAQSPRYKIIEKRQSVAFWCNPISGHATLYWYQQILGQGPKLLIQFQNNGVVDDSQLPKDRFSAERLKGVDSTLKIQPAKLEDSAVYLCASSALRDYNEQFFGPGTRLTVL.

The chain links TRBV10-1 to TRBJ1-4; tentatively, D is TRBD1 (5 bases). The CDR3 contains 14 residues. V gave up 2 bases and J gave up 10 bases, with 14 bases separating them. In germline, CDR1 is WNHNN, CDR2 SYGVQD (reference sequence). The CDR3 protein is CASSENPTGRKLFF. CDR3 sequence (DNA): TGCGCCAGCAGTGAGAACCCAACGGGGCGAAAACTGTTTTTT.

This chain uses TRBV30 with TRBJ2-7, with D unclear. The CDR3 sequence is 14 residues long. Germline V gene sequence: CDR1 GTSNPN, CDR2 SVGIG (reference sequence). Trimming cost V 1 base and J 0 bases, with 10 bases left between them. The CDR3 sequence is CAWSGRLSSYEQYF. The CDR3 DNA is TGTGCCTGGAGTGGTCGCTTAAGCTCCTACGAGCAGTACTTC.